Each of the 9 T cell receptor beta chains below was sequenced from the same sample in a study of OX40 agonist ivuxolimab in advanced cancers. Produced via immunoSEQ multiplex PCR; TCRdb's table is partial and in-frame only. The sample includes roughly 86,000 clones, around 94% of them seen just once. Here the sequenced sample was CD4+ or CD8+ T cells sorted from blood, taken in a trial of the OX40 agonist ivuxolimab. All receptors come from an adult with an advanced solid tumor such as melanoma, head and neck, liver or kidney cancer.

The V and J genes are TRBV5-1 and TRBJ2-6; D is uncertain. CDR3 size: 13 residues. The germline CDR1 and CDR2 sequences are SGHRS and YFSETQ. V was shortened by 2 bases and J by 1 base, with 1 base between the two germline ends. The CDR3 region is CASSFSGANVLTF. The DNA for the CDR3 is TGCGCCAGCAGCTTTTCTGGGGCCAACGTCCTGACTTTC. The full variable domain, in which reference TRBV5-1 and TRBJ2-6 provide the parts outside the CDR3, is KAGVTQTPRYLIKTRGQQVTLSCSPISGHRSVSWYQQTPGQGLQFLFEYFSETQRNKGNFPGRFSGRQFSNSRSEMNVSTLELGDSALYLCASSFSGANVLTFGAGSRLTVL.

The chain employs TRBV6-5 and TRBJ2-3; D possibly uses TRBD1 or TRBD2 (6 bases each). Per germline, CDR1 MNHEY and CDR2 SVGAGI. There are 13 residues in the CDR3. V was shortened by 7 bases and J by 6 bases, with 14 bases between the two germline ends. Here the CDR3 reads CASIKRGADTQYF. Here the CDR3 DNA reads TGTGCCAGCATCAAGAGGGGGGCGGATACGCAGTATTTT.

This clone was seen only a few times. The chain has TRBV7-2 and TRBJ1-2, with 8 bases lining up with TRBD1. Looked up from germline, CDR1 is SGHTA and CDR2 is FQGNSA. The J segment lost 5 bases and the V segment lost 3 bases, leaving 5 bases of the junction unmatched. The CDR3 covers 14 residues. The CDR3 sequence: CASSLGQVRYGYTF. CDR3 coding DNA: TGTGCCAGCAGCTTGGGACAGGTTCGGTATGGCTACACCTTC.

The V call is TRBV5-4, the J call TRBJ2-4; 7 bases fit TRBD2. Germline V gene sequence: CDR1 SGHNT, CDR2 YYREEE (reference sequence). The CDR3 is made up of 15 amino acids. The V segment lost 3 bases and the J segment 6 bases; nucleotides outside the gene matches: 9. The CDR3 DNA follows: TGTGCCAGCAGCTGGGGGGGTCAGGTCAGAAACATTCAGTACTTC. Translated, it gives CASSWGGQVRNIQYF. Variable domain in full (rest from reference TRBV5-4 and TRBJ2-4): ETGVTQSPTHLIKTRGQQVTLRCSSQSGHNTVSWYQQALGQGPQFIFQYYREEENGRGNFPPRFSGLQFPNYSSELNVNALELDDSALYLCASSWGGQVRNIQYFGAGTRLSVL.

The chain combines TRBV11-2 with TRBJ2-7; 11 bases line up with TRBD2. The CDR3 runs 18 residues. Germline trimming cut 5 bases from V and 3 bases from J; bases unmatched to any gene: 15. From germline, CDR1 is SGHAT and CDR2 FQNNGV. CDR3 amino acids: CASSHTKLPGLAVYEQYF. The DNA of the CDR3 is TGTGCCAGCAGCCACACTAAACTCCCGGGACTAGCGGTCTACGAGCAGTACTTC. The full variable domain, in which reference TRBV11-2 and TRBJ2-7 provide the parts outside the CDR3, is EAGVAQSPRYKIIEKRQSVAFWCNPISGHATLYWYQQILGQGPKLLIQFQNNGVVDDSQLPKDRFSAERLKGVDSTLKIQPAKLEDSAVYLCASSHTKLPGLAVYEQYFGPGTRLTVT.

V gene TRBV15 combines with J gene TRBJ1-3; D is undetermined. The CDR3 extends over 12 amino acids. In germline, CDR1 is LNHNV, CDR2 YYDKDF (reference sequence). Trimming left V 5 bases short and J 6 bases short, with 8 bases between. The CDR3 nucleotides read TGTGCCACCAGCCGCGACTCAAACACCATATATTTT. Translated: CATSRDSNTIYF.

The chain employs TRBV29-1 and TRBJ1-1, with D possibly being TRBD1 (5 bases). From germline, CDR1 is SQVTM and CDR2 ANQGSEA. V was shortened by 3 bases and J by 9 bases, with 14 bases between the two germline ends. The CDR3 spans 12 residues. The CDR3 DNA is TGCAGCGTTGAGGGGCAGGGACTGCAAGCTTTCTTT. It is translated as CSVEGQGLQAFF.

This rearrangement joins TRBV19 to TRBJ2-5; D gene unclear. The V end lost 1 base, the J end lost 2 bases, and 5 bases lay between the germline ends. CDR1 and CDR2 from the germline V gene are LNHDA and SQIVND (reference sequence). The CDR3 consists of 13 residues. The DNA of the CDR3 is TGTGCCAGTAGTATAGGGCATCAAGAGACCCAGTACTTC. Translated: CASSIGHQETQYF.

The chain uses TRBV19 and TRBJ1-2, with D possibly being TRBD1 (6 bases). Trimming removed 3 bases from V and 0 bases from J, with 17 bases in between. CDR1 LNHDA and CDR2 SQIVND come from the germline V gene (reference sequence). The CDR3 contains 17 residues. CDR3 sequence: CASSIRDTFFSNYGYTF. CDR3 sequence (DNA): TGTGCCAGTAGTATCCGGGACACCTTCTTCTCTAACTATGGCTACACCTTC.